The TCR beta chain described here comes from a study of T cells after posttransplantation cyclophosphamide. Study conclusions and caveats: Blood and skin or GI T cell repertoires showed limited TRB overlap. Donor CD8+ memory clones often dominated recipient blood repertoires at later times. Recipient CMV seropositivity and CMV reactivation strongly tracked TRB clonality.

Control samples came 1 year after myeloablative marrow transplants with methotrexate plus calcineurin inhibitor. Assay used: immunoSEQ multiplex PCR; TCRdb lists only in-frame clones, some missing. The data show a few thousand clones, approximately 80% seen once. This clone was seen a single time. The antigen is unknown. Germline CDR1 SEHNR, CDR2 FQNEAQ (reference sequence). Losses at the gene ends were 7 bases for V and 6 bases for J; bases not matched to a gene: 15. The CDR3 sequence is 17 residues long. The chain links TRBV7-9 to TRBJ2-1, with TRBD2 matching 10 bases. Material: PBMCs, obtained after an allogeneic stem cell transplant with a calcineurin inhibitor and methotrexate. The TCR sequence derives from a male patient aged 35-50 years who received an allogeneic stem cell transplant from an unrelated donor, was CMV-positive, and had chronic GVHD only. The T cells may partly be graft donor cells. This CDR3 reads CASIHPLPSGGSNEQFF. In DNA form, the CDR3 reads TGTGCCAGCATCCATCCCCTTCCTAGCGGGGGATCCAATGAGCAGTTCTTC.